A single sample is the source of the 5 T cell receptor beta chains below, sequenced in a study of blood T cells in healthy people across ages. Next came a second PCR, run for roughly 6 to 11 cycles, which used a sample-barcoded 5' primer along with a J-beta primer mix. TCRdb reprocessed the 5' RACE reads with MiXCR, giving one entry per CDR3 protein. Of fewer than 600,000 distinct CDR3 sequences in the sample, approximately 26% were seen once. The data were also submitted as part of a second study, on T cells of mothers and their children.

What was sequenced was blood. The receptors derive from a boy younger than 10 in good health.

The sample holds many counts of this clonotype. The V and J genes are TRBV7-2 and TRBJ2-4; a possible D gene is TRBD2 (5 bases). Germline CDR1 SGHTA, CDR2 FQGNSA. There are 13 residues in the CDR3. The V end was cut by 1 base, the J end by 7 bases, with 8 bases between. Here the CDR3 reads CASSLERGNIQYF. CDR3 in DNA: TGTGCCAGCAGCTTAGAGCGCGGGAACATTCAGTACTTC.

The chain uses TRBV10-3 and TRBJ2-5; D not certain. The J call is doubtful: the DNA matches TRBJ2-1 better. The length of the CDR3 is 13 residues. Germline CDR1 and CDR2: ENHRY and SYGVKD. CDR3 residues: CAISEFGDNEQFF. CDR3 nucleotides: TGTGCCATCAGTGAGTTTGGCGACAATGAGCAGTTCTTC.

The rearrangement uses TRBV29-1 and TRBJ2-5; 12 nucleotides agree with TRBD1. The J call may be wrong; the DNA end is better matched by TRBJ2-1. This CDR3 has 16 amino acids. Germline lookup yields CDR1 SQVTM and CDR2 ANQGSEA. The CDR3 protein is CSVEGNRDRGLDEQFF. The DNA of the CDR3 is TGCAGCGTTGAAGGGAACCGGGACAGGGGGCTCGATGAGCAGTTCTTC.

This chain links TRBV30 with TRBJ2-7; D call uncertain. From germline, CDR1 is GTSNPN and CDR2 SVGIG (reference sequence). Trimming removed 0 bases at V and 0 bases at J, with 15 bases between. CDR3 size: 16 residues. The CDR3 region is CAWSVPSSGGSYEQYF. The CDR3 DNA follows: TGTGCCTGGAGTGTACCATCTTCGGGCGGCTCCTACGAGCAGTACTTC.

This clonotype was counted many times. The V call is TRBV12-3 or TRBV12-4, the J call TRBJ2-7; 7 bases map to TRBD1. The CDR3 loop spans 14 amino acids. After removal of 9 bases from V and 1 base from J, the junction contained 9 bases not matched to a gene. The CDR3 loop is CASSDRVRSYEQYF. The CDR3 nucleotides are TGTGCCAGTTCCGACAGGGTCCGGTCCTACGAGCAGTACTTC.